These 31 T cell receptor beta chains came from one sample sequenced in a study of T cell responses to AZD1222 COVID-19 vaccine. Repertoires were generated with immunoSEQ multiplex PCR, while TCRdb's copy carries only in-frame clones and drops some. The sample consists of fewer than 150,000 clones, about 93% of them appearing once. The material was peripheral blood, obtained 28 days after the second AZD1222 dose. The source is an adult who received the AZD1222 COVID-19 vaccine.

This sequence joins TRBV6-5 and TRBJ2-3; 7 positions match TRBD2. The CDR3 consists of 14 residues. Per the germline V gene, CDR1 is MNHEY and CDR2 is SVGAGI. Germline trimming cut 4 bases from V and 4 bases from J; bases unmatched to any gene: 5. Here the CDR3 DNA reads TGTGCCAGCAGTTTGGGGGGGTGGGCAGATACGCAGTATTTT. This gives the protein CASSLGGWADTQYF.

The V call is TRBV13, the J call TRBJ2-5, with TRBD1 matching 8 bases. CDR1 and CDR2 from the germline V gene are PRHDT and FYEKMQ (reference sequence). Trimming at V came to 5 bases and at J to 5 bases, leaving 4 bases not matched to a gene. The CDR3 contains 13 residues. The CDR3 loop reads CASSPTGVETQYF. CDR3 nucleotide sequence: TGTGCCAGCAGCCCGACAGGGGTCGAGACCCAGTACTTC.

J is TRBJ1-1 and V is TRBV11-3; no definite D call. V shed 4 bases and J shed 11 bases, with 14 bases lying between them. The germline CDR1 and CDR2 sequences are SGHNT and YENEEA. CDR3 length: 12 residues. The CDR3 DNA reads as TGTGCCAGCAGCTCCGGGAGAGGCGAGGCTTTCTTT. Amino acid sequence: CASSSGRGEAFF.

This chain uses TRBV7-8 with TRBJ1-1, with D unclear. V was cut by 3 bases and J by 1 base, with 9 bases left in between. This CDR3 region has 14 residues. The germline V gene has CDR1 SGHVS and CDR2 FQNEAQ. CDR3 sequence reads: CASSFRITNTEAFF. The CDR3 bases are TGTGCCAGCAGCTTCCGGATCACGAACACTGAAGCTTTCTTT.

The chain uses TRBV7-3 and TRBJ1-1; maybe TRBD1 (5 bases). With 6 bases removed from V and 4 bases from J, the gap between germline ends came to 12 bases. This CDR3 is 13 amino acids long. Germline V gives CDR1 SGHTA, CDR2 FQGTGA. The CDR3 is CASSLLGGTEAFF. CDR3 DNA sequence: TGTGCCAGCAGTCTACTGGGGGGCACTGAAGCTTTCTTT. The full variable domain, with the rest looked up from reference TRBV7-3 and TRBJ1-1, is GAGVSQTPSNKVTEKGKYVELRCDPISGHTALYWYRQSLGQGPEFLIYFQGTGAADDSGLPNDRFFAVRPEGSVSTLKIQRTERGDSAVYLCASSLLGGTEAFFGQGTRLTVV.

There are a few counts of this clone. The chain employs TRBV7-8 and TRBJ1-1, with D unclear. The germline CDR1 and CDR2 sequences are SGHVS and FQNEAQ. V was pared by 6 bases and J by 5 bases, with 13 bases between. The CDR3 runs 13 residues. This CDR3 reads CASRVSLGTEAFF. The CDR3 region has the DNA TGTGCCAGCAGGGTTTCCCTGGGGACTGAAGCTTTCTTT.

V and J are TRBV7-2 and TRBJ1-1; 11 bases match TRBD1. The CDR3 spans 15 residues. V shed 3 bases, J shed 4 bases, and the junction held 4 bases outside the gene matches. CDR1 is SGHTA, CDR2 FQGNSA, per germline. CDR3: CASSLGQGGSTEAFF. The CDR3 DNA sequence: TGTGCCAGCAGCTTGGGACAGGGGGGGAGCACTGAAGCTTTCTTT.

The rearrangement links TRBV28 to TRBJ1-3; D gene unclear. Germline V CDR1 and CDR2: MDHEN, SYDVKM. The CDR3 runs to 14 residues. Trimming left V 4 bases short and J 8 bases short, with 15 bases between. The CDR3 here is CASSSPREGDTIYF. In DNA form, the CDR3 reads TGTGCCAGCAGTTCTCCAAGAGAGGGCGACACCATATATTTT.

V and J are TRBV15 and TRBJ2-7, with D possibly called TRBD1 or TRBD2 (5 bases each). Germline lookup yields CDR1 LNHNV and CDR2 YYDKDF (reference sequence). The length of the CDR3 is 15 residues. V shed 3 bases and J shed 2 bases, with 14 bases lying between them. CDR3: CATSRELGTAYEQYF. The CDR3 DNA reads TGTGCCACCAGCAGGGAACTCGGGACGGCCTACGAGCAGTACTTC.

Points on this clone: This CDR3 is also generated by other DNA sequences in the sample. The chain joins TRBV5-1 to TRBJ1-3; 9 bases agree with TRBD1. V shed 0 bases and J 2 bases; nucleotides not matched to a gene: 0. The CDR3 covers 15 residues. Germline lookup yields CDR1 SGHRS and CDR2 YFSETQ. CDR3 residues: CASSLDRGPGNTIYF. The CDR3 region has the DNA TGCGCCAGCAGCTTGGACAGGGGGCCTGGAAACACCATATATTTT.

J is TRBJ2-1 and V is TRBV6-6; 9 positions agree with TRBD1. V shed 5 bases, J shed 2 bases, and the junction held 7 bases outside the gene matches. Germline-derived CDR1 and CDR2 are MNHNY and SVGAGI (reference sequence). CDR3 length: 16 amino acids. CDR3 loop: CASSLSGTGTYNEQFF. The CDR3 region has the DNA TGTGCCAGCAGTCTGTCCGGGACAGGGACCTACAATGAGCAGTTCTTC.

This rearrangement joins TRBV6-6 to TRBJ1-3, with no clear D. The germline V gene encodes CDR1 MNHNY and CDR2 SVGAGI (reference sequence). V was shortened by 2 bases and J by 2 bases, with 4 bases between the two germline ends. This CDR3 has 13 residues. DNA for the CDR3: TGTGCCAGCAGTTACGGCACTGGAAACACCATATATTTT. This gives the protein CASSYGTGNTIYF.

The genes are TRBV30 and TRBJ1-1, with D tentatively TRBD1 (5 bases). The V end was cut by 3 bases, the J end by 6 bases, with 14 bases between. The CDR3 spans 13 residues. Per the germline V gene, CDR1 is GTSNPN and CDR2 is SVGIG (reference sequence). CDR3 nucleotides: TGTGCCTGGAGGGGGGGTATCTACTCTGAAGCTTTCTTT. Translating gives CAWRGGIYSEAFF.

The CDR3 sequence is CASSLSRGPEAFF. CDR3 coding DNA: TGTGCCAGCAGCTTAAGTAGGGGCCCTGAAGCTTTCTTT. V gene TRBV7-9 combines with J gene TRBJ1-1, with a tentative D call TRBD1 (5 bases). The germline V gene encodes CDR1 SEHNR and CDR2 FQNEAQ (reference sequence). This CDR3 spans 13 amino acids. Trimming removed 2 bases from V and 6 bases from J, with 10 bases in between. Supplemented by reference TRBV7-9 and TRBJ1-1, the full variable domain reads DTGVSQNPRHKITKRGQNVTFRCDPISEHNRLYWYRQTLGQGPEFLTYFQNEAQLEKSRLLSDRFSAERPKGSFSTLEIQRTEQGDSAMYLCASSLSRGPEAFFGQGTRLTVV.

This clone has a single count. The chain links TRBV3-1 (or the pseudogene TRBV3-2) to TRBJ2-3; D is unresolved. CDR1 is LGHDT, CDR2 YNNKEL, per germline (reference sequence). The CDR3 is 13 residues long. The V and J ends lost 1 base and 2 bases respectively, with 4 bases between them. CDR3 sequence reads: CASSQVNTDTQYF. CDR3 nucleotide sequence: TGTGCCAGCAGCCAAGTGAACACAGATACGCAGTATTTT.

The chain uses TRBV6-6 and TRBJ1-2; no clear D gene. CDR1 is MNHNY and CDR2 is SVGAGI in the germline V gene (reference sequence). The CDR3 is made up of 17 amino acids. V was pared by 5 bases and J by 5 bases, with 24 bases between. CDR3 region: CASSPRLGSAGGYGYTF. CDR3 DNA sequence: TGTGCCAGCAGTCCCAGACTGGGTAGCGCAGGAGGATATGGCTACACCTTC.

This clone has just one count. The rearrangement uses TRBV6-1 and TRBJ1-1, with 10 bases that match TRBD1. In germline, CDR1 is MNHNS, CDR2 SASEGT. The trim removed 4 bases at V and 5 bases at J, leaving 10 bases unmatched. The CDR3 extends over 16 amino acids. In nucleotides, the CDR3 is TGTGCCAGCAGTGGCCCGGGACAGGGGATAGTAACTGAAGCTTTCTTT. Its translation is CASSGPGQGIVTEAFF.

The chain recombines TRBV7-2 with TRBJ2-1; 10 nucleotides agree with TRBD1. Germline trimming cut 1 base from V and 6 bases from J; bases unmatched to any gene: 3. Per the germline V gene, CDR1 is SGHTA and CDR2 is FQGNSA. The CDR3 has 15 amino acids. CDR3 region: CASSLGQGAVNEQFF. The CDR3 DNA is TGTGCCAGCAGCTTAGGACAGGGGGCGGTCAATGAGCAGTTCTTC.

The genes are TRBV19 and TRBJ2-7; 7 bases agree with TRBD1. Looked up from germline, CDR1 is LNHDA and CDR2 is SQIVND (reference sequence). The CDR3 loop spans 13 amino acids. The ends lost 8 bases at V and 0 bases at J; junction bases unmatched: 4. CDR3 DNA sequence: TGTGCCAGTCACCGGGACAGCTCCTACGAGCAGTACTTC. This encodes CASHRDSSYEQYF.

This chain uses TRBV7-9 with TRBJ1-6; D is possibly TRBD1 (5 bases). The CDR3 is 15 amino acids. The V end was cut by 2 bases, the J end by 9 bases, with 14 bases between. Looked up from germline, CDR1 is SEHNR and CDR2 is FQNEAQ (reference sequence). The CDR3 is CASSLQGSVRSPLHF. The CDR3 nucleotides are TGTGCCAGCAGCTTACAGGGTAGCGTGCGTTCACCCCTCCACTTT.

The rearrangement links TRBV3-1 (or the pseudogene TRBV3-2) to TRBJ2-3; the D is unclear. This CDR3 is built from 14 residues. Germline V gene lookup returns CDR1 LGHDT and CDR2 YNNKEL (reference sequence). The germline V and J ends were trimmed by 6 bases and 3 bases, with 13 bases remaining between them. DNA of the CDR3: TGTGCCAGCAGTCGGACCCGTACAACAGATACGCAGTATTTT. Its translation: CASSRTRTTDTQYF.

The chain joins TRBV10-2 to TRBJ1-1; D is undetermined. Germline CDR1 is WSHSY and CDR2 is SAAADI. Trimming left V 7 bases short and J 2 bases short, with 14 bases between. The CDR3 totals 14 residues. CDR3 DNA sequence: TGCGCCAGCACCACCAGCGAATCAAACACTGAAGCTTTCTTT. It is translated as CASTTSESNTEAFF.

The rearrangement links TRBV27 to TRBJ1-6; D possibly corresponds to TRBD1 (6 bases). Germline loops: CDR1 MNHEY, CDR2 SMNVEV (reference sequence). Trimming pared 4 bases from V and 2 bases from J, leaving 6 bases between. CDR3 length: 14 residues. The CDR3 spells CASSWDTYNSPLHF. The CDR3, as DNA: TGTGCCAGCAGTTGGGACACCTATAATTCACCCCTCCACTTT.

This clone was recorded once. The genes are TRBV4-1 and TRBJ1-2, with D unresolved. The germline V gene has CDR1 MGHRA and CDR2 YSYEKL. The CDR3 spans 15 residues. The ends were cut back, 0 bases at V and 0 bases at J, with 8 bases in the middle. The CDR3, as DNA: TGCGCCAGCAGCCAAGATCGGGCAGCTAACTATGGCTACACCTTC. It yields the protein CASSQDRAANYGYTF.

CDR3 sequence reads: CASSYSEGAGANVLTF. CDR3 DNA sequence: TGTGCCAGCAGTTACTCAGAGGGTGCTGGGGCCAACGTCCTGACTTTC. The chain joins TRBV6-5 to TRBJ2-6, with TRBD2 as a possible D gene (5 bases). Germline V gene sequence: CDR1 MNHEY, CDR2 SVGAGI. The CDR3 is 16 residues long. Trimming pared 0 bases from V and 2 bases from J, leaving 8 bases between.

The rearrangement uses TRBV19 and TRBJ1-2, with D tentatively TRBD1 (5 bases). CDR3 length: 16 residues. V lost 3 bases, J lost 6 bases, and 20 bases lay in between. From germline, CDR1 is LNHDA and CDR2 SQIVND (reference sequence). This chain's CDR3 is CASSILRERAVHGYTF. Written as DNA, the CDR3 is TGTGCCAGTAGTATCCTCAGGGAACGAGCGGTACATGGCTACACCTTC.

The chain joins TRBV7-8 to TRBJ2-7; no reliable D call. Germline values: CDR1 SGHVS, CDR2 FQNEAQ. This CDR3 has 13 amino acids. With 2 bases removed from V and 3 bases from J, the gap between germline ends came to 8 bases. CDR3 protein: CASSLLELYEQYF. CDR3 bases: TGTGCCAGCAGCTTACTAGAACTCTACGAGCAGTACTTC.

The table lists this clone with a few counts. Other DNA sequences in this sample translate to the same CDR3. The V gene is TRBV12-3 or TRBV12-4, the J gene TRBJ1-5; no reliable D call. The V end lost 2 bases, the J end lost 5 bases, and 7 bases lay between the germline ends. The CDR3 length is 13 residues. The CDR3 nucleotides read TGTGCCAGCAGTTTACGGGGTCATCAGCCCCAGCATTTT. This codes for CASSLRGHQPQHF.

The chain combines TRBV6-5 with TRBJ1-5; D perhaps matches TRBD1 (5 bases). Per the germline V gene, CDR1 is MNHEY and CDR2 is SVGAGI. CDR3 length equals 13 residues. Between the trimmed V and J ends, which lost 4 bases and 6 bases, there was a span of 10 bases. CDR3 bases: TGTGCCAGCAGTTCCAGGGAGCGTCAGCCCCAGCATTTT. Amino acid sequence: CASSSRERQPQHF.

The V and J genes are TRBV6-6 and TRBJ2-5; 7 bases fit TRBD2. This CDR3 comprises 13 residues. V lost 2 bases and J lost 10; bases outside the gene matches: 7. CDR1 MNHNY and CDR2 SVGAGI come from the germline V gene (reference sequence). The CDR3 DNA is TGTGCCAGCAGTTACGGACTAGTGTGGGACCAGTACTTC. Its protein product is CASSYGLVWDQYF.

J is TRBJ2-3 and V is TRBV6-2 or TRBV6-3; D gene unclear. The CDR3 length is 14 residues. The V gene lost 6 bases and the J gene lost 2 bases, with 12 bases spanning the gap. Germline V gene sequence: CDR1 MNHEY, CDR2 SVGEGT. CDR3 nucleotide sequence: TGTGCCAGCAGCCCGAGACGGCCCACAGATACGCAGTATTTT. Amino acids: CASSPRRPTDTQYF.